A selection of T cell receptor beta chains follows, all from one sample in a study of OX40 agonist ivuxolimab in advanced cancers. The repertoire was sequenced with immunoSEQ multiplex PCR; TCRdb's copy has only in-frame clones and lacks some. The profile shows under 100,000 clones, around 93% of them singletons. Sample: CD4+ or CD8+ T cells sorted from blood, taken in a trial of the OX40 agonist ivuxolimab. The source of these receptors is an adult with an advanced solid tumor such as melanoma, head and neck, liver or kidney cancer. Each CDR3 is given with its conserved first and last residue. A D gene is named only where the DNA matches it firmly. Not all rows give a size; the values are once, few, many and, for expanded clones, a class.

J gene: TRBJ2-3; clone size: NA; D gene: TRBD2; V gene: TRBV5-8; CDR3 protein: CASSLGRESTDTQYF; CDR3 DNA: TGTGCCAGCAGCCTGGGGCGGGAGAGCACAGATACGCAGTATTTT
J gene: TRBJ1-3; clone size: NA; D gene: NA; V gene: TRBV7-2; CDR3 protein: CASSLEVGSGNTIYF; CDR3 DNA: TGTGCCAGCAGCTTAGAGGTGGGATCCGGAAACACCATATATTTT
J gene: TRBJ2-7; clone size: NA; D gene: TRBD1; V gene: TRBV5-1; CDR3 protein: CASSLVTGETYEQYF; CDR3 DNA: TGCGCCAGCAGCTTGGTCACAGGGGAAACCTACGAGCAGTACTTC
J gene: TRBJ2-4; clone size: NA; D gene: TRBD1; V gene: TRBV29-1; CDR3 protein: CSVERQGDIQYF; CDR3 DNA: TGCAGCGTTGAACGGCAGGGGGACATTCAGTACTTC
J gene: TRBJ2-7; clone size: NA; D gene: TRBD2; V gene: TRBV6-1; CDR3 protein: CASRMAGGVYLQYF; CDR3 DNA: TGTGCCAGCAGGATGGCGGGAGGTGTGTACCTGCAGTACTTC
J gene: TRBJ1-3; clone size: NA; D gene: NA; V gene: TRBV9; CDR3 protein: CASSVAGQPGDTIYF; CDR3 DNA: TGTGCCAGCAGCGTAGCCGGACAGCCCGGGGACACCATATATTTT
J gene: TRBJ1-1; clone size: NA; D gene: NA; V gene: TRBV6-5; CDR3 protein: CASSYSTVMNTEAFF; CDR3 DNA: TGTGCCAGCAGTTACTCGACAGTCATGAACACTGAAGCTTTCTTT
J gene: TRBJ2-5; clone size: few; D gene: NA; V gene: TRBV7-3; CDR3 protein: CASSPFGQETQYF; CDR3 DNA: TGTGCCAGCAGCCCCTTCGGCCAAGAGACCCAGTACTTC
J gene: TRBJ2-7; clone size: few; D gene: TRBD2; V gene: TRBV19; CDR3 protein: CASSIDGGPGLAGTYEQYF; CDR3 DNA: TGTGCCAGTAGTATAGACGGGGGCCCCGGACTAGCGGGTACATACGAGCAGTACTTC
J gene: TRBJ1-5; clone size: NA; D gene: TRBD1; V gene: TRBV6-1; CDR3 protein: CASSELAGGDQPQHF; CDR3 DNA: TGTGCCAGCAGTGAACTAGCAGGGGGTGATCAGCCCCAGCATTTT
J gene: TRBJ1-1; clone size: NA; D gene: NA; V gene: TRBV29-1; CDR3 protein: CSVRIGGNTEAFF; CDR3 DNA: TGCAGCGTAAGGATTGGGGGGAACACTGAAGCTTTCTTT
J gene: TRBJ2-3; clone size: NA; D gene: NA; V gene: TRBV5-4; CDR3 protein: CASSLVSGTDTQYF; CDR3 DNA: TGTGCCAGCAGCTTGGTTAGCGGCACAGATACGCAGTATTTT
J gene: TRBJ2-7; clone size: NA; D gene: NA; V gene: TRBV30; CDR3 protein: CAWSGSPHEQYF; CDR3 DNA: TGTGCCTGGAGTGGATCCCCCCACGAGCAGTACTTC
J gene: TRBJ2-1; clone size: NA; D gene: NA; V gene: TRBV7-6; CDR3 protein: CASSLAKPGDEQFF; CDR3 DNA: TGTGCCAGCAGCTTAGCCAAGCCAGGGGATGAGCAGTTCTTC
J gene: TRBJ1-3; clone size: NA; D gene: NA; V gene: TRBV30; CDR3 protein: CAWSPSVDTIYF; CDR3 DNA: TGTGCCTGGAGTCCCTCGGTAGACACCATATATTTT
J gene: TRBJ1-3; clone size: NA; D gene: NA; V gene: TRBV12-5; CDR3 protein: CASERDRGNTIYF; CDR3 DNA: TGTGCTAGCGAAAGGGACCGTGGAAACACCATATATTTT
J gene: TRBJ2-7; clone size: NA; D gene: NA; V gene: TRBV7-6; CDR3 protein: CASSYQMGEQYF; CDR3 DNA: TGTGCCAGCAGCTACCAAATGGGGGAGCAGTACTTC
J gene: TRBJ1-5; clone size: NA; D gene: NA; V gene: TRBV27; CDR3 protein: CASSSQGTPYQPQHF; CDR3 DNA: TGTGCCAGCAGTTCTCAAGGGACACCCTATCAGCCCCAGCATTTT
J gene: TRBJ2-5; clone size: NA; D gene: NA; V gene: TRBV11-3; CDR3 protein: CASSLGRAEQETQYF; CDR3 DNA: TGTGCCAGCAGCTTAGGTCGAGCGGAACAAGAGACCCAGTACTTC
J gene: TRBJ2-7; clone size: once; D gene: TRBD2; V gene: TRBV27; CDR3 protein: CASSLSGTSATYEQYF; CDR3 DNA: TGTGCCAGCAGTTTATCTGGGACTAGCGCTACCTACGAGCAGTACTTC